This T cell receptor (beta chain) is from a study of type 1 and type 2 diabetes patients. CDR3 size: 14 residues. V gave up 7 bases and J gave up 6 bases; unmatched junction bases: 12. Germline V gives CDR1 LNHDA, CDR2 SQIVND (reference sequence). This clonotype has more than one count but fewer than ten. Amplification started from genomic DNA. Multiplex PCR with 30 forward and 13 reverse primers amplified the TCR beta CDR3. MiXCR was run by TCRdb on the multiplex PCR reads, yielding one entry per CDR3 protein. Of 250,000 or so distinct CDR3 sequences detected, 45% to 60% appear once; the ten largest clones hold roughly an eighth.

The sample was peripheral blood mononuclear cells (PBMCs). The chain employs TRBV19 and TRBJ2-7; the match to TRBD1 covers 7 bases. The clonotype comes from a man younger than 35 with type 2 diabetes. The CDR3 nucleotides are TGTGCCAGTACCGAAGGACAGGCCCTCCGCGAGCAGTACTTC. This gives the protein CASTEGQALREQYF.